This T cell receptor (beta chain) was identified in a study of technical replicates of blood from several donors. Method: immunoSEQ multiplex PCR; TCRdb's copy keeps in-frame clones and lacks some. The data hold around 85,000 clones, with 85% to 95% observed a single time. This CDR3 region has 16 residues. The germline V gene encodes CDR1 LGHNT and CDR2 FRNRAP. Trimming stripped 0 bases from V and 7 bases from J, with 16 bases between. Material for sequencing was T cells isolated from PBMCs. The chain uses TRBV12-5 and TRBJ2-1; D may be TRBD1 (5 bases). The receptor's source is a human donor in good health. The CDR3 DNA follows: TGTGCTAGTGGTTTGGTAACGGCAGGGCGAAGGAATGAGCAGTTCTTC. It translates to CASGLVTAGRRNEQFF. Complete variable domain (other parts from reference TRBV12-5 and TRBJ2-1): DARVTQTPRHKVTEMGQEVTMRCQPILGHNTVFWYRQTMMQGLELLAYFRNRAPLDDSGMPKDRFSAEMPDATLATLKIQPSEPRDSAVYFCASGLVTAGRRNEQFFGPGTRLTVL.